The text below deals with one T cell receptor (beta chain). Its antigen is still unknown. PCR employed 60 Vbeta and 13 Jbeta primers. Sequencing was performed with immunoSEQ multiplex PCR; in TCRdb, only in-frame clones are kept and a portion is missing. This table has fewer than 200,000 clones, about 80% appearing once. The data are from a study of cytomegalovirus exposure and HLA in healthy donors. Overall study results and limits: Later analysis reportedly placed an Asian-associated ancestry cluster below the approximately 700-donor mean in N-insertions.

CDR3 length: 16 amino acids. Trimming stripped 0 bases from V and 4 bases from J, with 16 bases between. Germline V gene data show CDR1 as SGHNT and CDR2 as YYREEE (reference sequence). The rearrangement links TRBV5-4 to TRBJ1-2, with D maybe TRBD1 (5 bases). The clonotype was recovered from a boy aged 5 to 17 in good health and CMV-seronegative. The sample comprised PBMCs. CDR3 coding DNA: TGTGCCAGCAGCTTGGCCCGGGGACTAGGGAGCTATGGCTACACCTTC. Translation gives CASSLARGLGSYGYTF.